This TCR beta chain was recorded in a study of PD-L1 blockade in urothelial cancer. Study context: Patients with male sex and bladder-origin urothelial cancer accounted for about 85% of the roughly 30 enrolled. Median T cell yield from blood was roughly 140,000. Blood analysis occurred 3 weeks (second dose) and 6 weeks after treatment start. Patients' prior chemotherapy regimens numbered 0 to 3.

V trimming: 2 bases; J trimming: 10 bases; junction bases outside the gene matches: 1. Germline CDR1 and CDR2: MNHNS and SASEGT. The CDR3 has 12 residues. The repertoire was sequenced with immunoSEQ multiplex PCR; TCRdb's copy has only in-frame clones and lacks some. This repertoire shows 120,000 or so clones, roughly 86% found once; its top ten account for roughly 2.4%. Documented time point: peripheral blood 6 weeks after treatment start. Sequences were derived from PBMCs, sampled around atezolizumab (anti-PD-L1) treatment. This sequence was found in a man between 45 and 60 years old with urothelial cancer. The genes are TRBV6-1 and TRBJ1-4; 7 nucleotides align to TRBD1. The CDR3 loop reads CASSERTGKLFF. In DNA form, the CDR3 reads TGTGCCAGCAGTGAAAGGACAGGAAAACTGTTTTTT.